The next 20 T cell receptor beta chains were all read from a single sample in a study of blood T cells in healthy people across ages. PCR was performed a second time for roughly 6 to 12 cycles using a sample-barcoded 5' primer and a J-beta primer mix. MiXCR was run by TCRdb on the 5' RACE reads, yielding one entry per CDR3 protein. The table lists about 730,000 distinct CDR3 sequences, approximately 43% of them singletons. Sequenced input: blood. The receptors here all came from a woman aged 60-75 years in good health.

The chain recombines TRBV3-1 with TRBJ2-2, with TRBD1 identical over 8 bases. In germline, CDR1 is LGHDT, CDR2 YNNKEL (reference sequence). The CDR3 length is 14 residues. V lost 4 bases, J lost 3 bases, and 1 base stayed unmatched. CDR3 nucleotide sequence: TGTGCCAGCAGCCTGGACAGGGACACCGGGGAGCTGTTTTTT. It yields the protein CASSLDRDTGELFF. Complete variable domain (other parts from reference TRBV3-1 and TRBJ2-2): DTAVSQTPKYLVTQMGNDKSIKCEQNLGHDTMYWYKQDSKKFLKIMFSYNNKELIINETVPNRFSPKSPDKAHLNLHINSLELGDSAVYFCASSLDRDTGELFFGEGSRLTVL.

The V and J genes are TRBV12-3 or TRBV12-4 and TRBJ1-5; weak D call: TRBD1 (6 bases). The DNA end is a closer match to TRBJ2-3, so the J assignment may be wrong. The CDR3 sequence is 15 residues long. The CDR3 nucleotides are TGTGCCAGCAGAAGAACAGGGAATAGAAATCAGCCCCAGTATTTT. Its translation: CASRRTGNRNQPQYF.

The chain carries TRBV27 and TRBJ2-7; 12 positions agree with TRBD1. The trim removed 6 bases at V and 1 base at J, leaving 4 bases unmatched. The length of the CDR3 is 15 residues. Germline loops: CDR1 MNHEY, CDR2 SMNVEV (reference sequence). The CDR3: CASRWGQGASYEQYF. The CDR3, as DNA: TGTGCCAGCAGATGGGGACAGGGGGCTTCCTACGAGCAGTACTTC.

The chain carries TRBV19 and TRBJ2-3; D uncertain. The CDR3 is 12 amino acids. In germline, CDR1 is LNHDA, CDR2 SQIVND (reference sequence). Trimming took off 9 bases at V and 10 bases at J, with 17 bases between the two ends. The CDR3 DNA sequence: TGTGCCAGCCACGACAACGTCTGTGCGCAGTATTTT. Protein: CASHDNVCAQYF. Supplemented by reference TRBV19 and TRBJ2-3, the full variable domain reads DGGITQSPKYLFRKEGQNVTLSCEQNLNHDAMYWYRQDPGQGLRLIYYSQIVNDFQKGDIAEGYSVSREKKESFPLTVTSAQKNPTAFYLCASHDNVCAQYFGPGTRLTVL.

DNA for the CDR3: TGCAGTGCTAGAGATGGGGGATCACCCCTCCACTTT. This encodes CSARDGGSPLHF. The chain is built from TRBV20-1 and TRBJ1-6; D possibly corresponds to TRBD1 (5 bases). The CDR3 is 12 residues long. Trimming pared 0 bases from V and 10 bases from J, leaving 7 bases between. The V gene's germline CDR1 is DFQATT and CDR2 SNEGSKA (reference sequence).

In its sample, this clonotype was seen a few times. The chain combines TRBV6-5 with TRBJ2-7; 11 positions agree with TRBD1. The CDR3 is made up of 14 amino acids. V lost 5 bases and J lost 5; bases outside the gene matches: 5. The germline gives CDR1 MNHEY, CDR2 SVGAGI. CDR3 loop: CASSPGTGGDEQYF. As DNA, the CDR3 is TGTGCCAGCAGTCCCGGGACAGGGGGTGACGAGCAGTACTTC.

The chain uses TRBV15 and TRBJ2-5; TRBD2 might be the D (5 bases). This CDR3 is built from 16 residues. Trimming removed 0 bases from V and 5 bases from J, with 16 bases in between. CDR1 and CDR2 (germline): LNHNV, YYDKDF (reference sequence). CDR3 in DNA: TGTGCCACCAGCAGAGATCCGACCGGCCGGGGTGAGACCCAGTACTTC. It codes for CATSRDPTGRGETQYF.

The chain combines TRBV20-1 with TRBJ2-7; 8 bases map to TRBD2. The CDR3 sequence is 13 residues long. With 6 bases clipped from V and 2 bases from J, the junction kept 6 bases outside the gene matches. Germline V gene data show CDR1 as DFQATT and CDR2 as SNEGSKA (reference sequence). The CDR3 protein is CSAISGSTYEQYF. In DNA form, the CDR3 reads TGCAGTGCAATAAGCGGGAGCACCTACGAGCAGTACTTC.

This clonotype has only a few counts. The J gene is TRBJ2-7, the V gene TRBV7-9, with unresolved D. The CDR3 runs 15 residues. V was cut by 1 base and J by 2 bases, with 12 bases left in between. Germline values: CDR1 SEHNR, CDR2 FQNEAQ (reference sequence). For the CDR3, the DNA is TGTGCCAGCAGCTTAGTCGAGAGTAAAGCCTACGAGCAGTACTTC. Amino acid sequence: CASSLVESKAYEQYF.

In its sample, this clonotype was seen many times. This chain connects TRBV6-2 or TRBV6-3 to TRBJ1-1; 10 bases are a match to TRBD1. Trimming removed 8 bases from V and 1 base from J; junction bases left unmatched: 10. The CDR3 is made up of 16 amino acids. The germline V gene has CDR1 MNHEY and CDR2 SVGEGT. CDR3 sequence: CASRPGQGTKNTEAFF. Here the CDR3 DNA reads TGTGCCAGCCGGCCGGGACAGGGGACGAAGAACACTGAAGCTTTCTTT.

This clonotype was observed a few times. The chain has TRBV12-3 or TRBV12-4 and TRBJ2-5, with a weak D call TRBD1 (5 bases). This CDR3 spans 15 amino acids. V lost 3 bases, J lost 2 bases, and 13 bases lay in between. Here the CDR3 reads CASSFIFAGQETQYF. The CDR3 DNA is TGTGCCAGCAGTTTTATATTTGCAGGGCAAGAGACCCAGTACTTC.

This clonotype was seen a single time. This may arise from a read error, as a much more abundant clone is one base away. The CDR3 DNA follows: TGCAGCGTTGATACCAGGGGGAGTCCCGAGACGCAGTATTTT. It is translated as CSVDTRGSPETQYF. The V gene is TRBV29-1, the J gene TRBJ2-3; 7 bases are shared with TRBD1. The V and J ends lost 3 bases and 9 bases, in that order; junction bases with no gene match: 12. The length of the CDR3 is 14 residues. The germline CDR1 and CDR2 sequences are SQVTM and ANQGSEA.

The rearrangement uses TRBV12-5 and TRBJ2-4; D may match TRBD1 or TRBD2 (5 bases each). Near its end, the DNA agrees better with TRBJ2-5, so the J call may be wrong. The CDR3 contains 14 residues. Germline CDR1 and CDR2: LGHNT and FRNRAP. The CDR3 loop reads CASISGTGQETQYF. Here the CDR3 DNA reads TGTGCTAGCATCTCTGGGACCGGCCAAGAGACCCAGTACTTC.

Only a few counts were recorded for this clonotype. CDR3 residues: CASSVATSTGSWGSGANVLTF. The CDR3 DNA follows: TGTGCCAGCAGCGTAGCTACGTCGACAGGGAGTTGGGGCTCTGGGGCCAACGTCCTGACTTTC. The rearrangement links TRBV9 to TRBJ2-6; 7 bases agree with TRBD1. The germline V gene has CDR1 SGDLS and CDR2 YYNGEE. The CDR3 spans 21 residues. Trimming cost V 0 bases and J 0 bases; bases outside gene matches: 15.

A remark on this clonotype: Mismatch with germline at one junction end may stem from a read error. This chain links TRBV6-2 or TRBV6-3 with TRBJ2-3, with D unclear. Germline V CDR1 and CDR2: MNHEY, SVGEGT. The CDR3 totals 12 residues. The DNA of the CDR3 is TGTGCCAGCGGACGAGAATCAGATACGCGGTATTTT. It translates to CASGRESDTRYF.

This clonotype came up a few times. The rearrangement uses TRBV9 and TRBJ2-3, with D possibly matching TRBD1 (6 bases). The CDR3 is 15 amino acids. Germline V gene lookup returns CDR1 SGDLS and CDR2 YYNGEE. Trimming took 6 bases from V and 0 from J, leaving 14 bases between them. The CDR3 region has the DNA TGTGCCAGCACCGTTAGGGGGACAAGCACAGATACGCAGTATTTT. Encoded protein: CASTVRGTSTDTQYF. The full variable domain, with the rest looked up from reference TRBV9 and TRBJ2-3, is DSGVTQTPKHLITATGQRVTLRCSPRSGDLSVYWYQQSLDQGLQFLIQYYNGEERAKGNILERFSAQQFPDLHSELNLSSLELGDSALYFCASTVRGTSTDTQYFGPGTRLTVL.

V gene TRBV2 combines with J gene TRBJ2-7; 7 positions match TRBD2. From germline, CDR1 is SNHLY and CDR2 FYNNEI. The CDR3 runs to 14 residues. V was clipped by 3 bases and J by 2 bases; unmatched bases: 4. Written as DNA, the CDR3 is TGTGCCAGCAGTGACCTAGCGGCTACCTACGAGCAGTACTTC. Translated, it gives CASSDLAATYEQYF.

The chain combines TRBV5-1 with TRBJ2-2, with D maybe TRBD2 (6 bases). CDR1 is SGHRS, CDR2 YFSETQ, per germline. V gave up 1 base and J gave up 2 bases, with 12 bases separating them. The CDR3 contains 16 residues. As DNA, the CDR3 is TGCGCCAGCAGCTTGAGTCCTAGCGACAACACCGGGGAGCTGTTTTTT. This codes for CASSLSPSDNTGELFF. Variable domain in full (rest from reference TRBV5-1 and TRBJ2-2): KAGVTQTPRYLIKTRGQQVTLSCSPISGHRSVSWYQQTPGQGLQFLFEYFSETQRNKGNFPGRFSGRQFSNSRSEMNVSTLELGDSALYLCASSLSPSDNTGELFFGEGSRLTVL.

The chain is built from TRBV7-8 and TRBJ2-3; D is perhaps TRBD2 (5 bases). Trimming removed 1 base from V and 5 bases from J, with 16 bases in between. Germline CDR1 is SGHVS and CDR2 is FQNEAQ. CDR3 size: 16 residues. In DNA, the CDR3 is TGTGCCAGCAGCTTAGGAATAATTGCGGGTGGAGATACGCAGTATTTT. It codes for CASSLGIIAGGDTQYF. Variable domain in full (rest from reference TRBV7-8 and TRBJ2-3): GAGVSQSPRYKVAKRGQDVALRCDPISGHVSLFWYQQALGQGPEFLTYFQNEAQLDKSGLPSDRFFAERPEGSVSTLKIQRTQQEDSAVYLCASSLGIIAGGDTQYFGPGTRLTVL.

Only a few counts were recorded for this clonotype. The rearrangement uses TRBV6-2 or TRBV6-3 and TRBJ1-1; D not certain. The CDR3 is 15 residues long. Trimming took off 4 bases at V and 0 bases at J, with 12 bases between the two ends. The germline V gene encodes CDR1 MNHEY and CDR2 SVGEGT. CDR3 residues: CASSLGQILNTEAFF. For the CDR3, the DNA is TGTGCCAGCAGTTTAGGGCAGATCTTGAACACTGAAGCTTTCTTT.